These T cell receptor beta chains were read from a single sample in a study of glioma-infiltrating T cells. TCRdb reanalysed the multiplex PCR reads using MiXCR and keeps one entry per CDR3 protein. The table lists 100,000 to 150,000 distinct CDR3 sequences, 23% of them singletons. Source material: glioma tissue, nonneoplastic brain tissue, or PBMCs (not recorded which). The source is a human donor with low-grade glioma or glioblastoma, undergoing nonglioma brain surgery, or in good health (not recorded which). The CDR3 runs from the conserved cysteine through the conserved F or W. Each record gives: D gene, J gene, V gene, clone size, CDR3 protein, CDR3 DNA. D genes are given only for firm matches. Clone size is stated in some rows and not others, as once, few, many or a class when expanded.

d_gene: TRBD1; j_gene: TRBJ2-3; v_gene: TRBV5-5; abundance: NA; CDR3aa: CASSLGRQGAADTQYF; CDR3nt: TGTGCCAGCAGCTTGGGGAGGCAGGGGGCGGCAGATACGCAGTATTTT
d_gene: NA; j_gene: TRBJ2-1; v_gene: TRBV4-2; abundance: many; CDR3aa: CASSQEGSYNEQFF; CDR3nt: TGTGCCAGCAGCCAAGAGGGTAGCTACAATGAGCAGTTCTTC
d_gene: NA; j_gene: TRBJ2-3; v_gene: TRBV19; abundance: many; CDR3aa: CASRRPNTDTQYF; CDR3nt: TGTGCCAGTAGAAGACCGAATACAGATACGCAGTATTTT
d_gene: NA; j_gene: TRBJ2-7; v_gene: TRBV12-3/TRBV12-4; abundance: few; CDR3aa: CASSLGSGAYEQYF; CDR3nt: TGTGCCAGCAGTTTAGGGTCAGGGGCTTACGAGCAGTACTTC
d_gene: NA; j_gene: TRBJ2-3; v_gene: TRBV4-3; abundance: many; CDR3aa: CASSQADFLGLQYF; CDR3nt: TGCGCCAGCAGCCAAGCAGACTTCTTGGGTTTGCAGTATTTT
d_gene: NA; j_gene: TRBJ2-5; v_gene: TRBV2; abundance: many; CDR3aa: CASSEELAETQYF; CDR3nt: TGTGCCAGCAGTGAGGAACTAGCTGAGACCCAGTACTTC
d_gene: NA; j_gene: TRBJ2-7; v_gene: TRBV7-2; abundance: NA; CDR3aa: CASSLAGSGFGEQYF; CDR3nt: TGTGCCAGCAGCTTAGCGGGGTCAGGGTTCGGCGAGCAGTACTTC
d_gene: NA; j_gene: TRBJ2-2; v_gene: TRBV10-3; abundance: NA; CDR3aa: CAITPGAGGELFF; CDR3nt: TGTGCCATCACCCCAGGGGCTGGCGGGGAGCTGTTTTTT
d_gene: NA; j_gene: TRBJ2-3; v_gene: TRBV6-5; abundance: NA; CDR3aa: CARSSPGLSTATQYF; CDR3nt: TGTGCCCGCAGTTCTCCTGGGCTTAGCACAGCTACGCAGTATTTT
d_gene: NA; j_gene: TRBJ1-5; v_gene: TRBV29-1; abundance: NA; CDR3aa: CSVEVTENQPQHF; CDR3nt: TGCAGCGTTGAAGTCACAGAAAATCAGCCCCAGCATTTT
d_gene: NA; j_gene: TRBJ1-5; v_gene: TRBV10-3; abundance: many; CDR3aa: CAISPGPEDGNQPQHF; CDR3nt: TGTGCCATCAGTCCCGGGCCTGAGGACGGGAATCAGCCCCAGCATTTT
d_gene: NA; j_gene: TRBJ2-5; v_gene: TRBV2; abundance: many; CDR3aa: CASRPATRTQYF; CDR3nt: TGTGCCAGCAGGCCAGCCACTCGGACCCAGTACTTC
d_gene: NA; j_gene: TRBJ1-1; v_gene: TRBV6-1; abundance: NA; CDR3aa: CASTPLIGYRSVVPEAFF; CDR3nt: TGTGCCAGCACCCCTCTTATAGGGTACAGGTCGGTCGTACCTGAAGCTTTCTTT
d_gene: TRBD1; j_gene: TRBJ2-2; v_gene: TRBV9; abundance: NA; CDR3aa: CASSATTGANTGELFF; CDR3nt: TGTGCCAGCAGCGCAACGACAGGGGCGAACACCGGGGAGCTGTTTTTT
d_gene: NA; j_gene: TRBJ2-5; v_gene: TRBV6-1; abundance: many; CDR3aa: CASSVPGGTQYF; CDR3nt: TGTGCCAGCAGTGTCCCCGGAGGGACCCAGTACTTC
d_gene: NA; j_gene: TRBJ1-1; v_gene: TRBV20-1; abundance: many; CDR3aa: CSASLYAVLNTEAFF; CDR3nt: TGCAGTGCTAGTCTTTACGCGGTCTTGAACACTGAAGCTTTCTTT
d_gene: NA; j_gene: TRBJ1-1; v_gene: TRBV4-3; abundance: many; CDR3aa: CASSQGVTMNTEAFF; CDR3nt: TGCGCCAGCAGCCAAGGGGTCACTATGAACACTGAAGCTTTCTTT
d_gene: TRBD1; j_gene: TRBJ2-7; v_gene: TRBV10-3; abundance: many; CDR3aa: CAISDPPGTGGNEQYF; CDR3nt: TGTGCCATCAGTGACCCCCCGGGGACAGGGGGCAACGAGCAGTACTTC
d_gene: NA; j_gene: TRBJ1-1; v_gene: TRBV30; abundance: NA; CDR3aa: CAWIYYGGHTEAFF; CDR3nt: TGTGCCTGGATTTACTATGGGGGTCACACTGAAGCTTTCTTT
d_gene: NA; j_gene: TRBJ2-7; v_gene: TRBV15; abundance: many; CDR3aa: CATSRPWAPDEQYF; CDR3nt: TGTGCCACCAGCAGACCATGGGCACCCGACGAGCAGTACTTC
d_gene: NA; j_gene: TRBJ2-5; v_gene: TRBV3-1; abundance: many; CDR3aa: CASSQRRDPRPTQYF; CDR3nt: TGTGCCAGCAGCCAACGCCGGGACCCAAGACCGACCCAGTACTTC
d_gene: TRBD1; j_gene: TRBJ1-6; v_gene: TRBV27; abundance: many; CDR3aa: CASSLGDREDSPLHF; CDR3nt: TGTGCCAGCAGCCTAGGGGACAGGGAGGATTCACCCCTCCACTTT
d_gene: TRBD1; j_gene: TRBJ1-1; v_gene: TRBV7-8; abundance: many; CDR3aa: CASSGRDSLEAFF; CDR3nt: TGTGCCAGCAGCGGACGGGACAGCTTAGAGGCTTTCTTT
d_gene: NA; j_gene: TRBJ2-3; v_gene: TRBV7-9; abundance: few; CDR3aa: CASSPGLDTDTQYF; CDR3nt: TGTGCCAGCAGCCCGGGGTTAGACACAGATACGCAGTATTTT
d_gene: NA; j_gene: TRBJ2-7; v_gene: TRBV5-1; abundance: NA; CDR3aa: CASSFSLEGGLLGEQYF; CDR3nt: TGCGCCAGCAGCTTTAGTCTAGAGGGAGGACTCCTAGGGGAGCAGTACTTC
d_gene: NA; j_gene: TRBJ1-5; v_gene: TRBV2; abundance: many; CDR3aa: CASSEALWQNQPQHF; CDR3nt: TGTGCCAGCAGTGAAGCGTTGTGGCAGAATCAGCCCCAGCATTTT
d_gene: NA; j_gene: TRBJ2-7; v_gene: TRBV29-1; abundance: few; CDR3aa: CSATLTGVEQYF; CDR3nt: TGCAGCGCAACCCTGACAGGAGTCGAGCAGTACTTC
d_gene: TRBD2; j_gene: TRBJ2-2; v_gene: TRBV7-2; abundance: many; CDR3aa: CASSSLAGGAGELFF; CDR3nt: TGTGCCAGCAGCTCGCTAGCGGGCGGGGCCGGGGAGCTGTTTTTT
d_gene: NA; j_gene: TRBJ1-5; v_gene: TRBV12-3/TRBV12-4; abundance: many; CDR3aa: CASSFRQNNQPQHF; CDR3nt: TGTGCCAGCAGTTTCCGACAGAACAATCAGCCCCAGCATTTT
d_gene: TRBD2; j_gene: TRBJ2-7; v_gene: TRBV6-6; abundance: many; CDR3aa: CASSYSMATSGISSYEQYF; CDR3nt: TGTGCCAGCAGTTACTCGATGGCCACTAGCGGGATCAGCTCCTACGAGCAGTACTTC
d_gene: TRBD2; j_gene: TRBJ2-1; v_gene: TRBV4-2; abundance: NA; CDR3aa: CASSLELAGGPYNEQFF; CDR3nt: TGTGCCAGCAGCCTAGAGCTAGCGGGAGGGCCTTACAATGAGCAGTTCTTC
d_gene: NA; j_gene: TRBJ1-2; v_gene: TRBV28; abundance: many; CDR3aa: CASSLDWSGGYTF; CDR3nt: TGTGCCAGCAGTTTAGACTGGTCGGGAGGCTACACCTTC
d_gene: NA; j_gene: TRBJ2-6; v_gene: TRBV12-3/TRBV12-4; abundance: many; CDR3aa: CASTWEGVSGANVLTF; CDR3nt: TGTGCCAGCACCTGGGAAGGGGTCTCTGGGGCCAACGTCCTGACTTTC
d_gene: NA; j_gene: TRBJ2-3; v_gene: TRBV4-2; abundance: many; CDR3aa: CASSPSSADTQYF; CDR3nt: TGTGCCAGCAGCCCTTCTAGCGCAGATACGCAGTATTTT
d_gene: TRBD1; j_gene: TRBJ1-5; v_gene: TRBV12-3/TRBV12-4; abundance: NA; CDR3aa: CAIRTGGQPQHF; CDR3nt: TGTGCCATCCGGACAGGAGGTCAGCCCCAGCATTTT
d_gene: NA; j_gene: TRBJ1-1; v_gene: TRBV28; abundance: many; CDR3aa: CASSPGRVTPNTEAFF; CDR3nt: TGTGCCAGCAGTCCGGGTCGGGTAACCCCGAACACTGAAGCTTTCTTT
d_gene: NA; j_gene: TRBJ2-5; v_gene: TRBV4-2; abundance: NA; CDR3aa: CASIQDWGAGETQHF; CDR3nt: TGTGCCAGCATCCAAGATTGGGGCGCAGGAGAGACCCAGCACTTC
d_gene: TRBD2; j_gene: TRBJ2-1; v_gene: TRBV5-4; abundance: many; CDR3aa: CASRPTSGVSGNEQFF; CDR3nt: TGTGCCAGCAGACCGACTAGCGGGGTCTCCGGGAATGAGCAGTTCTTC
d_gene: TRBD2; j_gene: TRBJ2-1; v_gene: TRBV5-5; abundance: many; CDR3aa: CASSTGTSEHNEQFF; CDR3nt: TGTGCCAGCAGCACCGGGACTAGCGAACACAATGAGCAGTTCTTC
d_gene: NA; j_gene: TRBJ1-2; v_gene: TRBV27; abundance: many; CDR3aa: CASRGANYGYTF; CDR3nt: TGTGCCAGCAGGGGAGCTAACTATGGCTACACCTTC
d_gene: NA; j_gene: TRBJ1-1; v_gene: TRBV29-1; abundance: few; CDR3aa: CSTPRGPLNTEAFF; CDR3nt: TGCAGCACCCCGAGGGGCCCCCTGAACACTGAAGCTTTCTTT
d_gene: NA; j_gene: TRBJ1-2; v_gene: TRBV6-1; abundance: many; CDR3aa: CASSAGGANYGYTF; CDR3nt: TGTGCCAGCAGCGCCGGTGGGGCGAACTATGGCTACACCTTC
d_gene: NA; j_gene: TRBJ2-7; v_gene: TRBV20-1; abundance: many; CDR3aa: CSATSRWNEQYF; CDR3nt: TGCAGTGCTACGTCTCGTTGGAACGAGCAGTACTTC
d_gene: NA; j_gene: TRBJ2-6; v_gene: TRBV7-3; abundance: many; CDR3aa: CASSLHDSGANVLTF; CDR3nt: TGTGCCAGCAGCTTACATGACTCTGGGGCCAACGTCCTGACTTTC
d_gene: NA; j_gene: TRBJ1-3; v_gene: TRBV3-1; abundance: NA; CDR3aa: CASVPVRNTIYF; CDR3nt: TGTGCCAGCGTACCCGTCCGAAACACCATATATTTT
d_gene: NA; j_gene: TRBJ1-5; v_gene: TRBV2; abundance: many; CDR3aa: CASSEGEVPNQPQHF; CDR3nt: TGTGCCAGCAGTGAAGGCGAGGTACCCAATCAGCCCCAGCATTTT
d_gene: NA; j_gene: TRBJ2-2; v_gene: TRBV9; abundance: NA; CDR3aa: CASSVRGGSNTGELFF; CDR3nt: TGTGCCAGCAGCGTCAGGGGCGGCTCGAACACCGGGGAGCTGTTTTTT
d_gene: TRBD2; j_gene: TRBJ2-1; v_gene: TRBV5-1; abundance: once; CDR3aa: CTSSSQTSGYNEQFF; CDR3nt: TGCACCAGCAGCTCTCAAACTAGCGGGTACAATGAGCAGTTCTTC
d_gene: NA; j_gene: TRBJ2-1; v_gene: TRBV11-2; abundance: NA; CDR3aa: CASSRTRDPREQFF; CDR3nt: TGTGCCAGCAGCCGAACCCGGGACCCAAGAGAGCAGTTCTTC
d_gene: NA; j_gene: TRBJ1-2; v_gene: TRBV28; abundance: many; CDR3aa: CASSSRGYGYTF; CDR3nt: TGTGCCAGCAGTTCCAGGGGCTATGGCTACACCTTC